Each of the 18 T cell receptor beta chains below was sequenced from the same sample in a study of CD8 T cells in ankylosing spondylitis. Regarding the study as a whole: Characteristic of ankylosing spondylitis blood, it appeared, was a TCR beta motif comprising roughly 8 highly homologous variants.

Using its own MiXCR run on the 5' RACE reads, TCRdb lists one record per CDR3 protein. The profile covers under 850,000 distinct CDR3 sequences, with around 20% appearing a single time and under 20% taken by the ten largest. These TCRs are of unknown antigen specificity. Specimen: blood, either unsorted or a sorted T cell fraction (not recorded which). The receptor set was obtained from a male donor with ankylosing spondylitis.

V usage is TRBV4-1 and J usage is TRBJ1-6; no clear D. Germline CDR1 reads MGHRA; CDR2 reads YSYEKL. V was pared by 0 bases and J by 0 bases, with 6 bases between. CDR3 length: 16 amino acids. CDR3 sequence: CASSQESRSYNSPLHF. The CDR3 bases are TGCGCCAGCAGCCAAGAAAGTCGCTCCTATAATTCACCCCTCCACTTT.

This clonotype was seen only a few times. J is TRBJ2-7 and V is TRBV20-1; TRBD2 agrees at 8 bases. Germline assignment: CDR1 DFQATT and CDR2 SNEGSKA (reference sequence). The length of the CDR3 is 13 residues. Trimming at V came to 7 bases and at J to 3 bases, leaving 8 bases not matched to a gene. The chain's CDR3 is CSVRGLANYEQYF. In DNA form, the CDR3 reads TGCAGTGTCCGCGGACTAGCTAACTACGAGCAGTACTTC.

This clonotype was counted ten times or more. This chain connects TRBV12-3 or TRBV12-4 to TRBJ2-1; unclear D gene. There are 15 residues in the CDR3. The ends were cut back, 5 bases at V and 8 bases at J, with 19 bases in the middle. CDR3 sequence reads: CASSDNTYVEHEQFF. The CDR3 nucleotides are TGTGCCAGCAGTGATAACACCTATGTCGAGCATGAGCAGTTCTTC.

This clonotype was seen only a few times. The genes are TRBV12-3 or TRBV12-4 and TRBJ2-2, with D hard to call. The V end lost 5 bases, the J end lost 6 bases, and 10 bases lay between the germline ends. The CDR3 contains 13 residues. CDR3 nucleotide sequence: TGTGCCAGCAGTACTGGGCCCTCCGGGGAGCTGTTTTTT. It codes for CASSTGPSGELFF.

In this sample, this clonotype turned up a few times. The rearrangement uses TRBV5-1 and TRBJ1-6; 11 bases match TRBD1. After removal of 5 bases from V and 7 bases from J, the junction contained 5 bases not matched to a gene. CDR1 is SGHRS and CDR2 is YFSETQ in the germline V gene. The CDR3 runs 15 residues. This CDR3 is CASRAGDRGNSPLHF. In nucleotides, the CDR3 is TGCGCCAGCAGGGCTGGGGACAGGGGGAATTCACCCCTCCACTTT. The full variable domain, rest sourced from reference TRBV5-1 and TRBJ1-6, is KAGVTQTPRYLIKTRGQQVTLSCSPISGHRSVSWYQQTPGQGLQFLFEYFSETQRNKGNFPGRFSGRQFSNSRSEMNVSTLELGDSALYLCASRAGDRGNSPLHFGNGTRLTVT.

In this sample, this clonotype turned up a few times. The chain uses TRBV20-1 and TRBJ2-5; D assignment may be TRBD1 or TRBD2 (6 bases each). V lost 6 bases and J 4 bases, leaving 24 bases between the germline ends. Germline CDR1 DFQATT, CDR2 SNEGSKA (reference sequence). This CDR3 spans 16 amino acids. DNA of the CDR3: TGCAGTGCCGCTAGGGGCAGGGGATTCGGGGGAGAGACCCAGTACTTC. Amino acid sequence: CSAARGRGFGGETQYF.

The rearrangement joins TRBV10-3 to TRBJ1-5, with TRBD1 as a possible D gene (5 bases). The CDR3 length is 13 residues. CDR1 and CDR2 (germline): ENHRY, SYGVKD. Trimming took 4 bases from V and 9 from J, leaving 13 bases between them. This chain's CDR3 is CAISAGAGGPQHF. CDR3 in DNA: TGTGCCATCAGTGCTGGGGCCGGGGGGCCCCAGCATTTT.

This clonotype was counted a few times. The chain employs TRBV5-1 and TRBJ1-1, with 7 positions matching TRBD1. Germline CDR1 reads SGHRS; CDR2 reads YFSETQ. After removal of 4 bases from V and 0 bases from J, the junction contained 6 bases not matched to a gene. The CDR3 covers 15 residues. The CDR3 spells CASSPGQLMNTEAFF. Here the CDR3 DNA reads TGCGCCAGCAGCCCGGGACAGCTAATGAACACTGAAGCTTTCTTT.

The chain couples TRBV3-1 to TRBJ2-5; 9 bases map to TRBD1. CDR1 is LGHDT and CDR2 is YNNKEL in the germline V gene (reference sequence). CDR3 length equals 14 residues. V lost 4 bases, J lost 3 bases, and 3 bases stayed unmatched. The CDR3 DNA is TGTGCCAGCAGCCGTTGGGACAGGGAAGAGACCCAGTACTTC. It codes for CASSRWDREETQYF.

J is TRBJ2-5 and V is TRBV20-1; TRBD2 aligns across 15 bases. Germline V CDR1 and CDR2: DFQATT, SNEGSKA (reference sequence). The CDR3 is 19 amino acids. J gave up 4 bases and V 6 bases, and 18 bases lay outside the gene matches. CDR3 amino acids: CSAPQAGGTSGRRGETQYF. The CDR3 DNA sequence: TGCAGTGCCCCGCAAGCAGGGGGGACTAGCGGGAGGAGAGGAGAGACCCAGTACTTC.

This chain joins TRBV11-1 and TRBJ2-6; D is possibly TRBD1 or TRBD2 (5 bases each). The V end lost 5 bases, the J end lost 2 bases, and 19 bases lay between the germline ends. Germline CDR1 SGHAT, CDR2 FQDESV (reference sequence). This CDR3 has 18 amino acids. DNA of the CDR3: TGTGCCAGCAGCCCGGGGACGAGGGGTCTCCCTGGGGCCAACGTCCTGACTTTC. Its translation is CASSPGTRGLPGANVLTF.

J is TRBJ2-1 and V is TRBV7-8; D perhaps matches TRBD2 (6 bases). The V and J ends lost 4 bases and 11 bases respectively, with 15 bases between them. CDR3 length: 13 residues. CDR1 is SGHVS, CDR2 FQNEAQ, per germline. This chain's CDR3 is CASSYHWRDQQFF. CDR3 coding DNA: TGTGCCAGCAGCTACCACTGGAGGGACCAGCAGTTCTTC.

V and J are TRBV7-9 and TRBJ1-4; D is unresolved. V was pared by 5 bases and J by 8 bases, with 9 bases between. The length of the CDR3 is 12 residues. Per germline, CDR1 SEHNR and CDR2 FQNEAQ (reference sequence). Here the CDR3 reads CASSPGREKLFF. The CDR3 DNA reads as TGTGCCAGCAGCCCCGGGCGGGAAAAACTGTTTTTT.

This clonotype was detected only a few times. This chain links TRBV4-1 with TRBJ2-7; 9 bases agree with TRBD2. From germline, CDR1 is MGHRA and CDR2 YSYEKL. CDR3 length equals 15 residues. V lost 1 base to trimming and J lost 2 bases; unmatched junction nucleotides: 3. CDR3 bases: TGCGCCAGCAGCCAAGGTAGCGGGGGAGCCTACGAGCAGTACTTC. Translation: CASSQGSGGAYEQYF.

This clonotype was observed a handful of times. The CDR3 region has the DNA TGCGCCAGCAGCCCGAGACCCCAGGGGGCCACAGATACGCAGTATTTT. It specifies CASSPRPQGATDTQYF. V gene TRBV5-1 combines with J gene TRBJ2-3; the match to TRBD1 covers 8 bases. The CDR3 spans 16 residues. Germline CDR1 and CDR2: SGHRS and YFSETQ. Trimming at V came to 4 bases and at J to 2 bases, leaving 9 bases not matched to a gene.

This clonotype was detected only a few times. V gene TRBV5-1 combines with J gene TRBJ2-1; a weak D match, TRBD1 (6 bases). The CDR3 is 15 residues long. V was trimmed by 6 bases and J by 0 bases, leaving 13 bases between them. Germline-derived CDR1 and CDR2 are SGHRS and YFSETQ. Here the CDR3 DNA reads TGCGCCAGCACACCTACAGGGTACTCCTACAATGAGCAGTTCTTC. Its translation: CASTPTGYSYNEQFF.

There are a few counts of this clonotype. The chain has TRBV5-1 and TRBJ1-2; 8 nucleotides match TRBD1. The V gene's germline CDR1 is SGHRS and CDR2 YFSETQ. V gave up 4 bases and J gave up 0 bases; unmatched junction bases: 11. The CDR3 runs 17 residues. CDR3 nucleotides: TGCGCCAGCAGCCTACTAATGACAGGGGCCTCTAACTATGGCTACACCTTC. Protein: CASSLLMTGASNYGYTF.

The genes are TRBV5-1 and TRBJ1-3, with 9 bases matching TRBD1. The CDR3 has 14 residues. CDR1 is SGHRS, CDR2 YFSETQ, per germline. Unmatched junction bases numbered 6, after V lost 4 bases and J lost 7 bases. The CDR3 loop reads CASSAGTGSNTIYF. CDR3 DNA sequence: TGCGCCAGCAGCGCCGGGACAGGGAGTAACACCATATATTTT.